This T cell receptor beta chain comes out of a study of beta chain features in type 1 diabetes. Isolation of CD4+ naive, central memory, regulatory and stem cell-like memory cells was achieved by sorting via CD45RO/CCR7/CD25/CD127/CD95/CD27. Comments on this clone: The antigen is not known.

The study's findings and limits: Across all four CD4+ subsets, people with type 1 diabetes showed modestly shorter TCRB CDR3s.

cDNA synthesis used the whole RNA isolate, giving expressed TCRB sequences. Data came from immunoSEQ multiplex PCR; TCRdb stores just in-frame clones and leaves some out. The sample holds approximately 260,000 clones, less than 30% seen once. V gave up 7 bases and J gave up 10 bases; unmatched junction bases: 3. Germline V gene lookup returns CDR1 SNHLY and CDR2 FYNNEI. CDR3 length: 13 amino acids. The rearrangement links TRBV2 to TRBJ2-1; 14 bases agree with TRBD2. This clonotype was obtained from a woman in her twenties or thirties with type 1 diabetes. Source material: naive CD4+ T cells from blood. The DNA for the CDR3 is TGTGCCAGCACCTGGACTAGCGGGAGGGAGCAGTTCTTC. Translated: CASTWTSGREQFF.